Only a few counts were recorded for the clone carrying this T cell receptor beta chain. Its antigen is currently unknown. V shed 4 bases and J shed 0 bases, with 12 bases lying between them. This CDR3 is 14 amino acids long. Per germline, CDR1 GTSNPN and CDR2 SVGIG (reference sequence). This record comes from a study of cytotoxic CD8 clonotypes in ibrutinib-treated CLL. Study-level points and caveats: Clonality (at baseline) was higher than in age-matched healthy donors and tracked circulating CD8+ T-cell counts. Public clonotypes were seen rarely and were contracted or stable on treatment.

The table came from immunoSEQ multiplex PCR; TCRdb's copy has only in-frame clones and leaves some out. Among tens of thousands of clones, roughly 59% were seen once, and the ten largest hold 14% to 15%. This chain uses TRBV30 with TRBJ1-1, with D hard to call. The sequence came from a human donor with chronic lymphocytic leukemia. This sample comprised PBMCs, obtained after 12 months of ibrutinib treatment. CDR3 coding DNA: TGTGCCTGGACTCTCACCGGTTTGAACACTGAAGCTTTCTTT. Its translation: CAWTLTGLNTEAFF.